This is a list of T cell receptor beta chains from one sample in a study of T cells in Graves' hyperthyroidism and ophthalmopathy. One entry per CDR3 protein, called by TCRdb with MiXCR from the multiplex PCR reads. The profile shows 280,000 or so distinct CDR3 sequences, roughly 15% of them singletons. What was sequenced was blood. These receptors were taken from a woman aged 45-65 years with Graves' hyperthyroidism that later progressed to Graves' ophthalmopathy. CDR3s leave out the opening cysteine and the closing phenylalanine or tryptophan. Rows give clone size only sometimes, using once, few, many, or a class for an expanded clone.

ASSLGRGYRMAETQY TRBJ2-5 TRBV5-1 few
ASSEDPGFPSYEQY TRBJ2-7 TRBV18 many
ASSLRGPTDTQY TRBJ2-3 TRBV5-1 NA
ASSGQGYNQPQH TRBJ1-5 TRBV6-1 NA
ASTLIEKLF TRBJ1-4 TRBV2 NA
ASSEGVDQPQH TRBJ1-5 TRBV28 many
AWSGDPRNIQY TRBJ2-4 TRBV30 few
ASSLNLQDTNTGELF TRBJ2-2 TRBV28 many
ASSFKKIDRVEVKAF TRBJ1-1 TRBV5-4 few
ASSTSYEQY TRBJ2-7 TRBV28 many
ASSPSGTLF TRBJ1-4 TRBV6-1 few
AWNLELDQPQH TRBJ1-5 TRBV30 few
ASRPRDGKNIQY TRBJ2-4 TRBV12-3/TRBV12-4 many
ASSFGTIGSPLH TRBJ1-6 TRBV12-3/TRBV12-4 many
ASSLAAGVDTQY TRBJ2-3 TRBV5-5 many
ASSLFGVNEKLF TRBJ1-4 TRBV7-9 NA
SVGSGIRMGPQY TRBJ2-5 TRBV29-1 many
ASSFNGGEQF TRBJ2-1 TRBV5-1 many
ASSLLVGQQETQY TRBJ2-5 TRBV28 many
ASSLVAAVNTEAF TRBJ1-1 TRBV7-8 many
ASSPTGLGTGELF TRBJ2-2 TRBV12-3/TRBV12-4 many
ASSSDWKEAF TRBJ1-1 TRBV18 NA
ASSSDRFRDYT TRBJ1-2 TRBV10-1 many
ASRNPGLVNEQF TRBJ2-1 TRBV5-1 many
ASSPRGGATNEKLF TRBJ1-4 TRBV11-2 many
ASSLGNGYT TRBJ1-2 TRBV5-5 many
ASGRREGSYNEQF TRBJ2-1 TRBV7-3 many
ASSPGPTDNEQF TRBJ2-1 TRBV18 many
ASSSYSSGNTIY TRBJ1-3 TRBV7-8 NA
ASNRVPATNEKLF TRBJ1-4 TRBV28 NA
ASSPVRDQPQH TRBJ1-5 TRBV18 many
ASSFGGGAYEQY TRBJ2-7 TRBV5-1 many
ASSGTYPQPQH TRBJ1-5 TRBV2 NA
ASSAGTSGGGTQY TRBJ2-3 TRBV5-1 few
AWSPGTGPYGYT TRBJ1-2 TRBV30 many
ASRTGTRSNGDSPLH TRBJ1-6 TRBV5-5 NA
ASSLRDTDYEQY TRBJ2-7 TRBV28 many
SARDPLKAGGTDTQY TRBJ2-3 TRBV20-1 many
SARDSLAGVDEQY TRBJ2-7 TRBV20-1 NA
ASSLREGTDTQY TRBJ2-3 TRBV3-1 many
ASSRRPGLAGGRTGELF TRBJ2-2 TRBV3-1 NA
ASTPSGIGYGYA TRBJ1-2 TRBV12-3/TRBV12-4 few
ASSLREGGTSTDTQY TRBJ2-3 TRBV12-3/TRBV12-4 many
SALSGSQNIQY TRBJ2-4 TRBV20-1 few
ASSSAGSTGELF TRBJ2-2 TRBV7-3 many
ASRRDTISSPEQY TRBJ2-7 TRBV2 many
ASRPGTGDSPLH TRBJ1-6 TRBV6-1 many
ASSAGGYEQY TRBJ2-7 TRBV28 many
ASSPGTSGMYEQY TRBJ2-7 TRBV7-8 many
ASSLNQLYGYT TRBJ1-2 TRBV5-4 few
ATGAAYNEQF TRBJ2-1 TRBV6-1 NA
SARVGGGQTQY TRBJ2-5 TRBV20-1 many
SVETRLPYNEQF TRBJ2-1 TRBV29-1 many
ASSPPHRGWGGYT TRBJ1-2 TRBV7-9 NA
ASSRILAGGPEQF TRBJ2-1 TRBV3-1 many
ASRSPTESSYEQY TRBJ2-7 TRBV10-2 many
ASSEQGVNTEAF TRBJ1-1 TRBV3-1 many
ASSYAETEVTEAF TRBJ1-1 TRBV6-6 few
ASSLAPMNTEAF TRBJ1-1 TRBV11-1 many